Below are 6 T cell receptor beta chains sequenced from a single sample in a study of cytomegalovirus exposure and HLA in healthy donors. Amplification used 60 Vbeta primers and 13 Jbeta primers. Some clones are missing from TCRdb's copy, which holds only in-frame ones; the method was immunoSEQ multiplex PCR. The sample records some 130,000 clones, 70% to 85% being singletons. Material for sequencing was PBMCs. The source is a male donor in good health and CMV-seropositive.

This rearrangement joins TRBV7-8 to TRBJ1-2; possible D gene TRBD1, 6 bases. V was shortened by 2 bases and J by 2 bases, with 9 bases between the two germline ends. The CDR3 is 14 residues long. Germline V gene lookup returns CDR1 SGHVS and CDR2 FQNEAQ. This chain's CDR3 is CASSLHDRNYGYTF. CDR3 DNA sequence: TGTGCCAGCAGCTTACATGACAGGAACTATGGCTACACCTTC.

The genes are TRBV5-4 and TRBJ2-5; 9 bases line up with TRBD2. V lost 5 bases, J lost 1 base, and 3 bases stayed unmatched. CDR3 size: 14 residues. Germline CDR1 and CDR2: SGHNT and YYREEE (reference sequence). The CDR3 spells CASRQGLAQETQYF. CDR3 bases: TGTGCCAGCAGACAGGGACTAGCCCAAGAGACCCAGTACTTC.

The V gene is TRBV2, the J gene TRBJ1-3; D is perhaps TRBD1 (5 bases). Germline loops: CDR1 SNHLY, CDR2 FYNNEI. Trimming stripped 9 bases from V and 15 bases from J, with 24 bases between. CDR3 length: 13 amino acids. The CDR3 protein is CARGEESPIFRYF. In DNA form, the CDR3 reads TGTGCCAGAGGGGAGGAAAGTCCAATTTTCAGATATTTT.

This clone has only a few counts. The rearrangement uses TRBV12-5 and TRBJ2-1; TRBD1 agrees at 7 bases. The CDR3 has 17 residues. Per the germline V gene, CDR1 is LGHNT and CDR2 is FRNRAP. Trimming cost V 4 bases and J 8 bases; bases outside gene matches: 17. The CDR3 here is CASGSPNEGAGRDEQFF. CDR3 bases: TGTGCTAGTGGTTCGCCGAATGAGGGGGCAGGAAGGGATGAGCAGTTCTTC.

This clone was seen a handful of times. The chain carries TRBV15 and TRBJ2-3, with D maybe TRBD2 (6 bases). V lost 4 bases and J lost 2, with 10 bases in between. The CDR3 has 14 amino acids. The germline V gene encodes CDR1 LNHNV and CDR2 YYDKDF (reference sequence). The CDR3 coding sequence is TGTGCCACCAGCATAGGGACTTTCACAGATACGCAGTATTTT. Its protein is CATSIGTFTDTQYF.

V is TRBV7-9 and J is TRBJ2-5; 8 nucleotides line up with TRBD1. The CDR3 is 15 residues long. CDR1 SEHNR and CDR2 FQNEAQ come from the germline V gene (reference sequence). V lost 4 bases and J lost 1; bases outside the gene matches: 5. The CDR3 region is CASSSDREVQETQYF. CDR3 coding DNA: TGTGCCAGCAGCTCGGACAGGGAGGTCCAAGAGACCCAGTACTTC.